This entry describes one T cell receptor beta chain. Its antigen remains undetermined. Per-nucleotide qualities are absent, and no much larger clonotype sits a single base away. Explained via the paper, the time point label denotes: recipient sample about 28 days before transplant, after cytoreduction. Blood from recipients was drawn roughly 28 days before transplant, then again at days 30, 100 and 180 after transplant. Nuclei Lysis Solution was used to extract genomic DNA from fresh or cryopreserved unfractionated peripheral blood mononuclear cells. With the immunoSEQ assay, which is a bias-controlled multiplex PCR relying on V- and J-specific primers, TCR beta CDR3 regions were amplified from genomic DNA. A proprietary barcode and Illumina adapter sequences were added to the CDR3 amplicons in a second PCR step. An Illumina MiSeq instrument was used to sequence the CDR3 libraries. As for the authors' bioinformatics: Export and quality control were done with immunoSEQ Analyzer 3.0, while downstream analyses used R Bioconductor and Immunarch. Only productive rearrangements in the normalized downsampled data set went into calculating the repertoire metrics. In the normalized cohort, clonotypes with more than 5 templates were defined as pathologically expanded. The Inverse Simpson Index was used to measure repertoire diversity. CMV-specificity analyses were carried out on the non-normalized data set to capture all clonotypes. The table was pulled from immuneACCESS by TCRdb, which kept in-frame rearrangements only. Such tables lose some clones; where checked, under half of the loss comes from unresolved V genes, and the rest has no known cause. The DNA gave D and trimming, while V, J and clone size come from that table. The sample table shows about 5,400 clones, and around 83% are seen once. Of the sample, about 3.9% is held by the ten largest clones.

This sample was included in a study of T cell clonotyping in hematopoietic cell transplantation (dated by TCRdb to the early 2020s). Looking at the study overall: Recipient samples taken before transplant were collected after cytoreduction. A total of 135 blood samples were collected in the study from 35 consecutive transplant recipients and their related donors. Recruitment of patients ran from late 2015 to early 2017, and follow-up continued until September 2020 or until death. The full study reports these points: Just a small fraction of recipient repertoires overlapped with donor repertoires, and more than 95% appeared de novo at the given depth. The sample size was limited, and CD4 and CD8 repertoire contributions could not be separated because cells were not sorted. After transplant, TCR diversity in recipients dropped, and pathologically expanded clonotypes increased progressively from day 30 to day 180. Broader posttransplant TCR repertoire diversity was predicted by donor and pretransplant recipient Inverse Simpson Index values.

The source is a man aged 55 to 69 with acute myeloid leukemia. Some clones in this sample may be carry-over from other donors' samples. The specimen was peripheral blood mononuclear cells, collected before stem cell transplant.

The CDR3 here reads CASSVRGSTDTQYF. The DNA sequence reads TGTGCCAGCAGCGTTCGGGGTAGCACAGATACGCAGTATTTT. This chain is built from TRBV9 and TRBJ2-3; a weak D assignment points to TRBD2 (5 bases agree). Reading from cysteine to phenylalanine, the CDR3 counts 14 amino acids. This entry keeps only the CDR3 DNA: 42 bases, framed from base 1. CDR1 and CDR2, looked up from the germline V gene, are SGDLS and YYNGEE. V is clipped by 2 bases and J by 0 bases, and the sequence between their germline boundaries is 7 bases long.